Given below is one T cell receptor (beta chain) in context. Its specificity is not known. This sample is drawn from a study of T-cell reconstitution after alpha-beta-depleted transplantation in children. Findings and limits, study-wide: Newly produced T cells mostly accounted for T-cell counts and diversity one year post-transplant.

Unique molecular identifiers tagged the TCRbeta library. TCRdb used MiXCR to reprocess the PCR reads, holding one entry per CDR3 protein. The table shows under 400,000 distinct CDR3 sequences, with over 20% occurring only once. This clonotype originated in a male patient under 18 who had a stem cell transplant for acute lymphoblastic leukemia, so the T cells may come from the graft donor. The input for sequencing was PBMCs, mostly from graft donor cells, taken 180 days after TCRalphabeta/CD19-depleted stem cell transplant.

The CDR3, as DNA: TGTGCCAGCAGGATACAGGGAGGTTCGGCCCAGTACTTC. Translation gives CASRIQGGSAQYF. The rearrangement uses TRBV12-3 or TRBV12-4 and TRBJ2-5, with D perhaps TRBD1 or TRBD2 (6 bases each). V was pared by 6 bases and J by 9 bases, with 17 bases between. The length of the CDR3 is 13 residues.